The 3 T cell receptor beta chains below come from one sample, sequenced in a study of T-cell reconstitution after alpha-beta-depleted transplantation in children. Using unique molecular identifiers, the investigators prepared the TCRbeta library. TCRdb re-derived calls from the PCR reads in MiXCR, one entry per CDR3 protein. The sample holds just under 550,000 distinct CDR3 sequences, around 17% seen once. The sequences come from PBMCs from the stem cell graft donor, collected from the stem cell graft. The receptors come from a human donor who donated a stem cell graft to a child with acute lymphoblastic leukemia.

This clonotype was counted only a few times. This chain connects TRBV5-1 to TRBJ2-5; TRBD1 might be the D (6 bases). V was clipped by 0 bases and J by 2 bases, with 8 bases between them. The CDR3 is made up of 14 amino acids. Germline loops: CDR1 SGHRS, CDR2 YFSETQ. The CDR3 sequence is CASSLAGTQETQYF. The DNA of the CDR3 is TGCGCCAGCAGCTTGGCCGGGACACAAGAGACCCAGTACTTC.

This chain joins TRBV12-3 or TRBV12-4 and TRBJ2-5; no clear D gene. This CDR3 region has 16 residues. The V end was cut by 3 bases, the J end by 3 bases, with 17 bases between. The DNA of the CDR3 is TGTGCCAGCAGTTTGGCGGCGTCCGGAAGGGAAGAGACCCAGTACTTC. Its protein product is CASSLAASGREETQYF.

This clonotype was counted between two and nine times. The chain uses TRBV5-1 and TRBJ1-5; the D gene is possibly TRBD1 (5 bases). V lost 0 bases and J 9 bases, leaving 13 bases between the germline ends. In germline, CDR1 is SGHRS, CDR2 YFSETQ. The CDR3 length is 14 residues. The CDR3 reads CASSLEWGQAPQHF. The CDR3 DNA is TGCGCCAGCAGCTTGGAGTGGGGCCAGGCGCCCCAGCATTTT.